This T cell receptor beta chain was sequenced for a study of T cell repertoires in cytomegalovirus infection. This clonotype was observed many times. The CDR3 length is 15 residues. The germline V gene has CDR1 MDHEN and CDR2 SYDVKM. V was cut by 4 bases and J by 2 bases, with 15 bases left in between. Using its own MiXCR run on the reads, TCRdb lists one record per CDR3 protein. The sample consists of nearly 650,000 distinct CDR3 sequences, about 24% of them appearing once. The chain joins TRBV28 to TRBJ2-7; D call uncertain. The receptor's source is a human donor in good health (CMV status not recorded). Some clones in this sample may be carry-over from other donors' samples. The sequenced material came from CD8+ T cells from PBMCs. Written as DNA, the CDR3 is TGTGCCAGCAGTTCCCCTAGGGTGATACCCTACGAGCAGTACGTC. This gives the protein CASSSPRVIPYEQYV.